The 3 T cell receptor beta chains presented below share a single source sample, sequenced in a study of cytomegalovirus exposure and HLA in healthy donors. The PCR used 60 Vbeta and 13 Jbeta primers. Clones were sequenced by immunoSEQ multiplex PCR, and TCRdb holds only the in-frame ones, with some missing. Listed are 200,000 to 250,000 clones; about 1% falls within the top ten. What was sequenced was PBMCs. The receptors derive from a woman under 40 in good health and CMV-seropositive.

This chain links TRBV5-4 with TRBJ2-2, with 7 nucleotides matching TRBD1. Germline-derived CDR1 and CDR2 are SGHNT and YYREEE (reference sequence). V lost 4 bases, J lost 4 bases, and 4 bases stayed unmatched. The length of the CDR3 is 14 residues. CDR3 bases: TGTGCCAGCAGCCGGTCAGGGGGCACCGGGGAGCTGTTTTTT. This sequence encodes CASSRSGGTGELFF.

The rearrangement links TRBV28 to TRBJ1-1; D not resolved. This CDR3 comprises 11 residues. CDR1 is MDHEN, CDR2 SYDVKM, per germline. Trimming cost V 6 bases and J 11 bases, with 13 bases left between them. This CDR3 reads CASSRRVVAFF. DNA of the CDR3: TGTGCCAGCAGCAGGAGGGTGGTGGCTTTCTTT.

The rearrangement joins TRBV5-1 to TRBJ2-7; 10 bases fit TRBD1. Germline-derived CDR1 and CDR2 are SGHRS and YFSETQ. The J segment lost 2 bases and the V segment lost 2 bases, leaving 7 bases of the junction unmatched. There are 16 residues in the CDR3. The CDR3 DNA follows: TGCGCCAGCAGCTTCGGACAGGGGGACCGTACCTACGAGCAGTACTTC. Translation: CASSFGQGDRTYEQYF. The full variable domain, in which reference TRBV5-1 and TRBJ2-7 provide the parts outside the CDR3, is KAGVTQTPRYLIKTRGQQVTLSCSPISGHRSVSWYQQTPGQGLQFLFEYFSETQRNKGNFPGRFSGRQFSNSRSEMNVSTLELGDSALYLCASSFGQGDRTYEQYFGPGTRLTVT.